These 22 T cell receptor beta chains originate from one sample sequenced in a study of vaccination effects on CD4 cells after COVID-19 (dated by TCRdb to between 2021 and 2022). In the ViraFEST assay, PBMC were stimulated with viral peptide pools, and antigen-specific CD4+ T cell clonotypes were then identified by expansion using TCR sequencing. After about 10 days of culture, CD4+ T cells were isolated with the EasySep CD4+ T cell isolation kit. Participants received two doses of either the BNT162b2 or the mRNA-1273 mRNA SARS-CoV-2 vaccine. Preparation of the library involved the immunoSEQ multiplex PCR assay. The table was pulled from immuneACCESS by TCRdb, which kept in-frame rearrangements only. Such tables lose some clones; where checked, under half of the loss comes from unresolved V genes, and the rest has no known cause. Across this sample there are roughly 59,000 clones, with 75% to 85% seen only once. The top ten clonotypes cover 1.5% to 2% of the sample.

These TCRs are of unknown antigen specificity. This material consisted of CD4+ T cells from PBMCs cultured with HCoV-OC43 spike peptides, taken after COVID-19 vaccination. This specimen's cell subset or site label, interpreted: HCoV-OC43 spike overlapping peptide pool stimulation. These receptors came from a human donor who received a COVID-19 vaccine.

The table lists this clone with a few counts. This chain links TRBV4-3 with TRBJ1-5, with D tentatively TRBD1 (5 bases). The CDR3 covers 16 residues. The germline V and J ends were trimmed by 4 bases and 2 bases, with 15 bases remaining between them. Germline V gene sequence: CDR1 LGHNA, CDR2 YSLEER. This chain's CDR3 is CASSLPLRDGNQPQHF. CDR3 bases: TGCGCCAGCAGCCTACCGCTTAGGGACGGCAATCAGCCCCAGCATTTT.

The CDR3 sequence is CASSLAGIETQYF. CDR3 sequence (DNA): TGTGCCAGCAGCTTAGCAGGGATAGAGACCCAGTACTTC. The V and J genes are TRBV13 and TRBJ2-5; maybe TRBD1 (5 bases). The CDR3 runs to 13 residues. The V end lost 1 base, the J end lost 4 bases, and 7 bases lay between the germline ends. Germline V gene lookup returns CDR1 PRHDT and CDR2 FYEKMQ (reference sequence). Variable domain in full (rest from reference TRBV13 and TRBJ2-5): AAGVIQSPRHLIKEKRETATLKCYPIPRHDTVYWYQQGPGQDPQFLISFYEKMQSDKGSIPDRFSAQQFSDYHSELNMSSLELGDSALYFCASSLAGIETQYFGPGTRLLVL.

This clone showed up just a few times. The chain links TRBV4-1 to TRBJ2-3; D is unclear. The CDR3 consists of 12 residues. CDR1 MGHRA and CDR2 YSYEKL come from the germline V gene. V was cut by 3 bases and J by 4 bases, with 5 bases left in between. CDR3 nucleotides: TGCGCCAGCAGCCACATAGCAGATACGCAGTATTTT. This sequence encodes CASSHIADTQYF.

CDR3 DNA sequence: TGTGCCAGCAGTGAGACTTACGCAGGGAACACTGAAGCTTTCTTT. This sequence encodes CASSETYAGNTEAFF. The chain is built from TRBV2 and TRBJ1-1; D unresolved. CDR1 is SNHLY and CDR2 is FYNNEI in the germline V gene. Trimming shortened V by 3 bases and J by 1 base, and 12 bases separated the two germline ends. There are 15 residues in the CDR3.

This clone was seen more than once but under ten times. The rearrangement uses TRBV6-2 or TRBV6-3 and TRBJ1-1; no clear D. Trimming removed 5 bases from V and 0 bases from J, with 7 bases in between. CDR1 MNHEY and CDR2 SVGEGT come from the germline V gene. The CDR3 contains 13 residues. The CDR3 reads CASSLELNTEAFF. In nucleotides, the CDR3 is TGTGCCAGCAGTCTAGAACTGAACACTGAAGCTTTCTTT.

The chain is built from TRBV6-6 and TRBJ2-7; tentatively, D is TRBD1 (6 bases). V lost 2 bases to trimming and J lost 6 bases, with 14 bases between them. This CDR3 is 14 amino acids long. Germline CDR1 and CDR2: MNHNY and SVGAGI (reference sequence). The CDR3 region is CASSYGKGVSEQYV. The CDR3 nucleotides are TGTGCCAGCAGTTACGGGAAGGGGGTGAGCGAGCAGTACGTC.

The chain recombines TRBV3-1 (or the pseudogene TRBV3-2) with TRBJ2-5, with 9 bases aligning to TRBD2. Losses at the gene ends were 6 bases for V and 4 bases for J; bases not matched to a gene: 6. There are 14 residues in the CDR3. Germline loops: CDR1 LGHDT, CDR2 YNNKEL (reference sequence). The CDR3 loop is CASRRGAGGETQYF. CDR3 in DNA: TGTGCCAGCAGGCGGGGAGCGGGGGGAGAGACCCAGTACTTC.

This clone has a single count. This chain joins TRBV6-1 and TRBJ1-3; no reliable D call. The germline gives CDR1 MNHNS, CDR2 SASEGT. The CDR3 sequence is 14 residues long. V lost 2 bases to trimming and J lost 3 bases, with 8 bases between them. In DNA form, the CDR3 reads TGTGCCAGCAGTGAAACCATGGGTGGAAACACCATATATTTT. This sequence encodes CASSETMGGNTIYF.

The rearrangement uses TRBV9 and TRBJ2-3, with a possible D match to TRBD2 (6 bases). This CDR3 has 15 amino acids. CDR1 and CDR2 from the germline V gene are SGDLS and YYNGEE. The V gene lost 4 bases and the J gene lost 6 bases, with 18 bases spanning the gap. The CDR3 region is CASSPDGGRGDTQYF. In DNA form, the CDR3 reads TGTGCCAGCAGCCCAGACGGGGGTCGGGGCGATACGCAGTATTTT.

This clone has a handful of counts. V usage is TRBV5-1 and J usage is TRBJ1-2; D unclear. In germline, CDR1 is SGHRS, CDR2 YFSETQ. There are 17 residues in the CDR3. Trimming removed 0 bases at V and 0 bases at J, with 15 bases between. CDR3 bases: TGCGCCAGCAGCTTGGCCCTACCGGGCATTACTAACTATGGCTACACCTTC. It encodes CASSLALPGITNYGYTF.

The V gene is TRBV9, the J gene TRBJ2-6, with 7 bases identical to TRBD1. Germline CDR1 is SGDLS and CDR2 is YYNGEE. This CDR3 spans 17 amino acids. V gave up 3 bases and J gave up 0 bases; unmatched junction bases: 6. The CDR3 bases are TGTGCCAGCAGCGGCGACAGGGCCGACTCTGGGGCCAACGTCCTGACTTTC. Protein: CASSGDRADSGANVLTF.

The chain employs TRBV10-3 and TRBJ1-1; tentative D call: TRBD1 (5 bases). Trimming took 6 bases from V and 3 from J, leaving 8 bases between them. Germline V lookup: CDR1 ENHRY, CDR2 SYGVKD. This CDR3 region has 12 residues. CDR3 sequence: CAIRGEYTEAFF. The CDR3 nucleotides are TGTGCCATCAGAGGGGAATACACTGAAGCTTTCTTT.

The V call is TRBV19, the J call TRBJ1-1; a weak D match, TRBD1 (5 bases). CDR1 and CDR2 (germline): LNHDA, SQIVND (reference sequence). This CDR3 spans 13 amino acids. The ends were cut back, 3 bases at V and 4 bases at J, with 9 bases in the middle. The CDR3 region has the DNA TGTGCCAGTAGTATTGGAAGGGGCACTGAAGCTTTCTTT. It codes for CASSIGRGTEAFF.

The genes are TRBV27 and TRBJ2-7; tentative D call: TRBD1 (5 bases). V was trimmed by 0 bases and J by 5 bases, leaving 11 bases between them. The CDR3 covers 14 residues. Germline-derived CDR1 and CDR2 are MNHEY and SMNVEV (reference sequence). CDR3 nucleotides: TGTGCCAGCAGTTTATCGGGCAGGGCCCACGAGCAGTACGTC. Translation gives CASSLSGRAHEQYV.

The chain has TRBV2 and TRBJ2-5; perhaps TRBD1 as D (6 bases). Germline V gives CDR1 SNHLY, CDR2 FYNNEI. The V end lost 5 bases, the J end lost 3 bases, and 13 bases lay between the germline ends. This CDR3 is 14 amino acids long. CDR3 nucleotides: TGTGCCAGCAGTCCCGGGACATCTAAAGAGACCCAGTACTTC. Translated: CASSPGTSKETQYF. Full variable domain (rest looked up from reference TRBV2 and TRBJ2-5): EPEVTQTPSHQVTQMGQEVILRCVPISNHLYFYWYRQILGQKVEFLVSFYNNEISEKSEIFDDQFSVERPDGSNFTLKIRSTKLEDSAMYFCASSPGTSKETQYFGPGTRLLVL.

This clone was counted between two and nine times. This CDR3 reads CSASEQGSNTIYF. CDR3 in DNA: TGCAGTGCTAGTGAGCAGGGCTCAAACACCATATATTTT. This chain links TRBV20-1 with TRBJ1-3; a possible D gene is TRBD1 (5 bases). The CDR3 sequence is 13 residues long. The V gene lost 3 bases and the J gene lost 6 bases, with 12 bases spanning the gap. CDR1 and CDR2 (germline): DFQATT, SNEGSKA (reference sequence).

V is TRBV5-1 and J is TRBJ2-1; TRBD1 is a possible D gene (5 bases). The CDR3 is made up of 14 amino acids. Germline values: CDR1 SGHRS, CDR2 YFSETQ. V lost 1 base and J lost 5, with 10 bases in between. CDR3 coding DNA: TGCGCCAGCAGCTTGTACGACAGAGACAATGAGCAGTTCTTC. Protein: CASSLYDRDNEQFF. Full variable domain (remainder filled in from reference TRBV5-1 and TRBJ2-1): KAGVTQTPRYLIKTRGQQVTLSCSPISGHRSVSWYQQTPGQGLQFLFEYFSETQRNKGNFPGRFSGRQFSNSRSEMNVSTLELGDSALYLCASSLYDRDNEQFFGPGTRLTVL.

V gene TRBV5-1 combines with J gene TRBJ1-1; 7 bases are shared with TRBD1. This CDR3 contains 13 residues. Germline CDR1 and CDR2: SGHRS and YFSETQ. Trimming took 3 bases from V and 5 from J; bases not matched to a gene: 4. CDR3 sequence (DNA): TGCGCCAGCAGCTCAGGGGGTGGGACTGAAGCTTTCTTT. It yields the protein CASSSGGGTEAFF.

This chain links TRBV6-5 with TRBJ2-7; possible D gene TRBD1, 6 bases. Germline CDR1 reads MNHEY; CDR2 reads SVGAGI. V shed 6 bases and J shed 3 bases, with 12 bases lying between them. The CDR3 spans 13 residues. CDR3 in amino acids: CASSPGHLYEQYV. Here the CDR3 DNA reads TGTGCCAGCAGCCCGGGACACCTCTACGAGCAGTACGTC.

This clone came up a few times. V is TRBV6-2 or TRBV6-3 and J is TRBJ1-5; D is undetermined. The CDR3 consists of 15 residues. Germline assignment: CDR1 MNHEY and CDR2 SVGEGT. V was clipped by 0 bases and J by 1 base, with 7 bases between them. Here the CDR3 DNA reads TGTGCCAGCAGTTACTCGAGCGCCAGCAATCAGCCCCAGCATTTT. Amino acids: CASSYSSASNQPQHF.

This rearrangement joins TRBV28 to TRBJ1-1, with D tentatively TRBD1 (5 bases). V lost 2 bases, J lost 6 bases, and 16 bases lay in between. The CDR3 has 15 amino acids. Germline lookup yields CDR1 MDHEN and CDR2 SYDVKM. The CDR3 spells CASSLIPRAKAEAFF. For the CDR3, the DNA is TGTGCCAGCAGTTTAATCCCCAGGGCCAAGGCTGAAGCTTTCTTT.

The rearrangement uses TRBV6-5 and TRBJ1-1; TRBD1 aligns across 12 bases. The junction had 6 bases not matched to a gene; V was cut back by 8 bases and J by 2 bases. This CDR3 comprises 15 residues. The germline V gene encodes CDR1 MNHEY and CDR2 SVGAGI. CDR3 residues: CASRGQGAGNTEAFF. The CDR3 DNA sequence: TGTGCCAGCCGGGGACAGGGGGCGGGAAACACTGAAGCTTTCTTT.